Each of the 26 T cell receptor beta chains below was sequenced from the same sample in a study of beta chain features in type 1 diabetes. General observations from the study: Moderate but significant shortening of TCRB CDR3s was recorded in all four CD4+ subsets from Type 1 diabetes patients.

Their target antigens are unknown. What was sequenced were expressed TCRB transcripts, since all of the isolated RNA had been reverse transcribed. The assay was immunoSEQ multiplex PCR, and TCRdb's table has in-frame clones only and misses some. This sample has 120,000 or so clones, with roughly 17% found just once. The sample taken for sequencing was central memory CD4+ T cells from blood. These receptors were taken from a young man with type 1 diabetes.

This clone was detected only once. The V and J genes are TRBV7-2 and TRBJ1-2; D unresolved. Deletions cut 0 bases from V and 0 bases from J, with 17 bases between. CDR3 length: 18 amino acids. Looked up from germline, CDR1 is SGHTA and CDR2 is FQGNSA. CDR3 sequence (DNA): TGTGCCAGCAGCTTAGCGCTGGGGAGGGTCCTAGCTAACTATGGCTACACCTTC. Protein product: CASSLALGRVLANYGYTF.

V gene TRBV7-2 combines with J gene TRBJ2-2; 7 nucleotides align to TRBD2. With 5 bases clipped from V and 4 bases from J, the junction kept 4 bases outside the gene matches. This CDR3 region has 14 residues. Germline V gives CDR1 SGHTA, CDR2 FQGNSA. CDR3 sequence: CASSPREATGELFF. The CDR3 DNA is TGTGCCAGCAGCCCCCGGGAGGCCACCGGGGAGCTGTTTTTT.

Only a few counts were recorded for this clone. The chain is built from TRBV5-1 and TRBJ2-5, with 7 bases aligning to TRBD2. The CDR3 totals 14 residues. The V and J ends lost 4 bases and 4 bases, in that order; junction bases with no gene match: 7. Per the germline V gene, CDR1 is SGHRS and CDR2 is YFSETQ. CDR3 sequence reads: CASSPGLVGETQYF. CDR3 nucleotide sequence: TGCGCCAGCAGCCCCGGACTAGTTGGAGAGACCCAGTACTTC.

The rearrangement uses TRBV18 and TRBJ1-5; 9 nucleotides line up with TRBD1. Germline CDR1 and CDR2: KGHSH and LQKENI. This CDR3 is 14 amino acids long. Losses at the gene ends were 4 bases for V and 11 bases for J; bases not matched to a gene: 9. CDR3 nucleotides: TGTGCCAGCTCACTGGGACAGGGAATAGCGTCCCAGCATTTT. Translated, it gives CASSLGQGIASQHF.

V gene TRBV5-4 combines with J gene TRBJ2-5; 7 nucleotides match TRBD2. CDR3 size: 15 residues. The V and J ends lost 2 bases and 5 bases, in that order; junction bases with no gene match: 9. The germline gives CDR1 SGHNT, CDR2 YYREEE (reference sequence). The CDR3 bases are TGTGCCAGCAGCTTCTCGGTTGGGGAGGGGGAGACCCAGTACTTC. It codes for CASSFSVGEGETQYF. The whole variable domain, remainder taken from reference TRBV5-4 and TRBJ2-5, is ETGVTQSPTHLIKTRGQQVTLRCSSQSGHNTVSWYQQALGQGPQFIFQYYREEENGRGNFPPRFSGLQFPNYSSELNVNALELDDSALYLCASSFSVGEGETQYFGPGTRLLVL.

The gene calls are TRBV18 and TRBJ2-3; the D gene is possibly TRBD1 (6 bases). V was clipped by 8 bases and J by 2 bases, with 14 bases between them. The CDR3 length is 14 residues. The germline gives CDR1 KGHSH, CDR2 LQKENI. The CDR3 sequence is CASDNRASTDTQYF. DNA of the CDR3: TGTGCCAGCGATAACAGGGCCTCCACAGATACGCAGTATTTT. The full variable domain, in which reference TRBV18 and TRBJ2-3 provide the parts outside the CDR3, is NAGVMQNPRHLVRRRGQEARLRCSPMKGHSHVYWYRQLPEEGLKFMVYLQKENIIDESGMPKERFSAEFPKEGPSILRIQQVVRGDSAAYFCASDNRASTDTQYFGPGTRLTVL.

The sample holds a few counts of this clone. The rearrangement joins TRBV5-4 to TRBJ2-7; TRBD1 might be the D (5 bases). The V end lost 2 bases, the J end lost 4 bases, and 16 bases lay between the germline ends. Looked up from germline, CDR1 is SGHNT and CDR2 is YYREEE (reference sequence). This CDR3 has 15 amino acids. In nucleotides, the CDR3 is TGTGCCAGCAGCTTTATTGGGGCTGGGGCGTACGAGCAGTACTTC. It is translated as CASSFIGAGAYEQYF.

The chain has TRBV5-1 and TRBJ2-3; D uncertain. This CDR3 is 14 amino acids long. Trimming removed 0 bases at V and 4 bases at J, with 9 bases between. Germline assignment: CDR1 SGHRS and CDR2 YFSETQ. CDR3 in amino acids: CASSLAPGADTQYF. DNA for the CDR3: TGCGCCAGCAGCTTGGCGCCTGGGGCAGATACGCAGTATTTT.

The rearrangement links TRBV7-2 to TRBJ2-3; D unresolved. CDR1 SGHTA and CDR2 FQGNSA come from the germline V gene. Trimming removed 4 bases at V and 1 base at J, with 12 bases between. This CDR3 has 15 amino acids. This chain's CDR3 is CASSSSVLGTDTQYF. DNA for the CDR3: TGTGCCAGCAGCTCGTCGGTACTGGGCACAGATACGCAGTATTTT.

The chain combines TRBV5-1 with TRBJ2-1; D gene uncertain. Germline-derived CDR1 and CDR2 are SGHRS and YFSETQ. The V and J ends lost 0 bases and 5 bases respectively, with 9 bases between them. CDR3 length equals 14 residues. This CDR3 is CASSLGFGNNEQFF. CDR3 sequence (DNA): TGCGCCAGCAGCTTGGGATTCGGAAACAATGAGCAGTTCTTC. Full variable domain (missing parts from reference TRBV5-1 and TRBJ2-1): KAGVTQTPRYLIKTRGQQVTLSCSPISGHRSVSWYQQTPGQGLQFLFEYFSETQRNKGNFPGRFSGRQFSNSRSEMNVSTLELGDSALYLCASSLGFGNNEQFFGPGTRLTVL.

The chain recombines TRBV18 with TRBJ1-1; D perhaps matches TRBD1 (5 bases). V shed 9 bases and J shed 5 bases, with 22 bases lying between them. CDR3 length: 15 amino acids. The germline V gene has CDR1 KGHSH and CDR2 LQKENI. CDR3 coding DNA: TGTGCCAGTAAGGCACAGACGAACTGGGGGACTGAAGCTTTCTTT. Its translation: CASKAQTNWGTEAFF.

By share of the sample, this clone is medium-sized (0.01 to 0.1%). V is TRBV2 and J is TRBJ1-4; the D is unclear. The CDR3 runs to 12 residues. V lost 6 bases to trimming and J lost 4 bases, with 6 bases between them. Germline CDR1 and CDR2: SNHLY and FYNNEI. The DNA of the CDR3 is TGTGCCAGCAGGCGGGTTAATGAAAAACTGTTTTTT. Translated, it gives CASRRVNEKLFF.

The chain has TRBV11-2 and TRBJ2-7; maybe TRBD1 (6 bases). The CDR3 is made up of 17 amino acids. The V end lost 3 bases, the J end lost 2 bases, and 20 bases lay between the germline ends. Germline V gene data show CDR1 as SGHAT and CDR2 as FQNNGV. The CDR3 sequence is CASSLGLTWGQTYEQYF. In DNA form, the CDR3 reads TGTGCCAGCAGCTTGGGTTTAACGTGGGGACAAACCTACGAGCAGTACTTC.

This clone was seen only a few times. The chain has TRBV9 and TRBJ2-3; D uncertain. Germline CDR1 reads SGDLS; CDR2 reads YYNGEE. The CDR3 extends over 13 amino acids. V was shortened by 4 bases and J by 4 bases, with 10 bases between the two germline ends. The CDR3 sequence: CASSPTLADTQYF. CDR3 nucleotide sequence: TGTGCCAGCAGCCCCACCCTGGCAGATACGCAGTATTTT.

This clone has a handful of counts. The chain combines TRBV7-9 with TRBJ2-1, with 9 positions matching TRBD1. V shed 4 bases and J 4 bases; nucleotides not matched to a gene: 5. Germline CDR1 is SEHNR and CDR2 is FQNEAQ (reference sequence). The CDR3 length is 15 residues. In nucleotides, the CDR3 is TGTGCCAGCAGCTACCAGGGACAGGGTTACAATGAGCAGTTCTTC. Translated, it gives CASSYQGQGYNEQFF. The full variable domain, with the rest looked up from reference TRBV7-9 and TRBJ2-1, is DTGVSQNPRHKITKRGQNVTFRCDPISEHNRLYWYRQTLGQGPEFLTYFQNEAQLEKSRLLSDRFSAERPKGSFSTLEIQRTEQGDSAMYLCASSYQGQGYNEQFFGPGTRLTVL.

The table lists this clone with a few counts. This sequence joins TRBV27 and TRBJ2-2, with 9 nucleotides matching TRBD1. Per germline, CDR1 MNHEY and CDR2 SMNVEV (reference sequence). This CDR3 spans 15 amino acids. Trimming at V came to 0 bases and at J to 6 bases, leaving 2 bases not matched to a gene. CDR3 residues: CASSLSWDRAGELFF. CDR3 DNA sequence: TGTGCCAGCAGTTTATCCTGGGACAGGGCCGGGGAGCTGTTTTTT.

In this sample, this clone turned up a few times. The chain employs TRBV29-1 and TRBJ2-6; 11 bases map to TRBD1. Germline loops: CDR1 SQVTM, CDR2 ANQGSEA. The CDR3 totals 15 residues. Germline trimming cut 4 bases from V and 3 bases from J; bases unmatched to any gene: 2. CDR3 amino acids: CSVVGTGGGANVLTF. Here the CDR3 DNA reads TGCAGCGTTGTCGGGACAGGGGGTGGGGCCAACGTCCTGACTTTC.

With regard to this clone: A much bigger clone sits one base away, suggesting this may be a read error. DNA of the CDR3: TGCGCCAGCAGATCCCAGGGGACTCAAGAGACCCAGTACTTC. Protein sequence: CASRSQGTQETQYF. The V and J genes are TRBV5-1 and TRBJ2-5, with D perhaps matching TRBD1 or TRBD2 (6 bases each). This CDR3 is 14 amino acids long. The ends were cut back, 5 bases at V and 2 bases at J, with 13 bases in the middle. Germline V gene lookup returns CDR1 SGHRS and CDR2 YFSETQ.

For this clone: Other DNA sequences in this specimen translate into the identical CDR3. V usage is TRBV20-1 and J usage is TRBJ1-3; D uncertain. The germline V and J ends were trimmed by 2 bases and 4 bases, with 3 bases remaining between them. CDR1 DFQATT and CDR2 SNEGSKA come from the germline V gene (reference sequence). The length of the CDR3 is 11 residues. CDR3 loop: CSARSGNTIYF. In nucleotides, the CDR3 is TGCAGTGCTAGATCAGGAAACACCATATATTTT.

V usage is TRBV28 and J usage is TRBJ2-1, with D maybe TRBD2 (5 bases). Germline V CDR1 and CDR2: MDHEN, SYDVKM. With 6 bases removed from V and 6 bases from J, the gap between germline ends came to 12 bases. There are 13 residues in the CDR3. CDR3 DNA: TGTGCCAGCAGCCTCTCTAGCAGCAATGAGCAGTTCTTC. Translating gives CASSLSSSNEQFF.

The genes are TRBV29-1 and TRBJ2-5; 7 positions match TRBD1. J gave up 0 bases and V 3 bases, and 4 bases lay outside the gene matches. This CDR3 contains 14 residues. Germline V lookup: CDR1 SQVTM, CDR2 ANQGSEA. CDR3 nucleotides: TGCAGCGTTGACTCGACAGGGTACCAAGAGACCCAGTACTTC. It is translated as CSVDSTGYQETQYF.

This clone came up a few times. The chain carries TRBV5-6 and TRBJ2-5, with D perhaps TRBD2 (5 bases). In germline, CDR1 is SGHDT, CDR2 YYEEEE. V shed 6 bases and J shed 3 bases, with 12 bases lying between them. This CDR3 spans 13 amino acids. DNA of the CDR3: TGTGCCAGCACCCGAGCGGAAGAAGAGACCCAGTACTTC. Encoded protein: CASTRAEEETQYF.

V gene TRBV7-2 combines with J gene TRBJ2-7, with D possibly matching TRBD2 (5 bases). This CDR3 has 15 amino acids. The germline CDR1 and CDR2 sequences are SGHTA and FQGNSA. Trimming removed 5 bases at V and 2 bases at J, with 16 bases between. CDR3: CASSPRLTGAYEQYF. CDR3 bases: TGTGCCAGCAGCCCAAGACTAACCGGCGCCTACGAGCAGTACTTC. Using reference TRBV7-2 and TRBJ2-7 for the parts outside the CDR3, the full variable domain is GAGVSQSPSNKVTEKGKDVELRCDPISGHTALYWYRQSLGQGLEFLIYFQGNSAPDKSGLPSDRFSAERTGGSVSTLTIQRTQQEDSAVYLCASSPRLTGAYEQYFGPGTRLTVT.

This clone was counted ten times or more. The chain has TRBV18 and TRBJ2-7; D possibly corresponds to TRBD1 (5 bases). Deletions cut 6 bases from V and 1 base from J, with 10 bases between. Germline loops: CDR1 KGHSH, CDR2 LQKENI. The CDR3 contains 13 residues. CDR3 DNA sequence: TGTGCCAGCTCCCCGACAGCATCCTACGAGCAGTACTTC. It is translated as CASSPTASYEQYF.

The chain uses TRBV4-2 and TRBJ2-6; 10 bases fit TRBD2. The CDR3 covers 18 residues. The trim removed 3 bases at V and 2 bases at J, leaving 7 bases unmatched. Germline CDR1 is LGHNA and CDR2 is YNFKEQ. The CDR3 sequence: CASSHVAGGSTGANVLTF. DNA for the CDR3: TGTGCCAGCAGCCATGTAGCGGGAGGTAGTACTGGGGCCAACGTCCTGACTTTC.

The table lists this clone with a few counts. The V call is TRBV4-2, the J call TRBJ2-5, with TRBD2 matching over 9 bases. The CDR3 is made up of 15 amino acids. Germline V gene data show CDR1 as LGHNA and CDR2 as YNFKEQ. V was clipped by 5 bases and J by 0 bases; unmatched bases: 4. The CDR3 DNA reads TGTGCCAGCAGCTTCCGGACTAGCGACCAAGAGACCCAGTACTTC. Translating it yields CASSFRTSDQETQYF.